These T cell receptor beta chains were read from a single sample in a study of blood T cell repertoires in COVID-19. The protocol was immunoSEQ multiplex PCR, while the TCRdb copy is restricted to in-frame clones and leaves out a portion. The data hold 30,000 or so clones, with 80% to 90% observed a single time. Sequencing used peripheral blood. The receptors originated from a woman older than 75 with COVID-19, enrolled during active disease. CDR3s include the opening cysteine and the closing phenylalanine or tryptophan. The order of the fields is J gene, V gene, D gene, clone size, CDR3 DNA, CDR3 protein. D genes are given only for firm matches. Not all rows give a size; the values are once, few, many and, for expanded clones, a class.

j_gene: TRBJ1-1
v_gene: TRBV6-5
d_gene: TRBD1
abundance: .
CDR3nt: TGTGCCAGCAGCCTCGGACAGGGAAACACTGAAGCTTTCTTT
CDR3aa: CASSLGQGNTEAFF

j_gene: TRBJ1-6
v_gene: TRBV6-5
d_gene: .
abundance: .
CDR3nt: TGTGCCAGCACATCTATGGGGCAGAATTCACCCCTCCACTTT
CDR3aa: CASTSMGQNSPLHF

j_gene: TRBJ1-1
v_gene: TRBV7-9
d_gene: .
abundance: .
CDR3nt: TGTGCCAGCAGCCCTACAGGTCACGGGACTGAAGCTTTCTTT
CDR3aa: CASSPTGHGTEAFF

j_gene: TRBJ1-2
v_gene: TRBV2
d_gene: TRBD1
abundance: .
CDR3nt: TGTGCCAGCAGGGGACAGGGCAGCGATGGCTACACCTTC
CDR3aa: CASRGQGSDGYTF

j_gene: TRBJ1-2
v_gene: TRBV10-3
d_gene: .
abundance: few
CDR3nt: TGTGCCATCAGTGGCACAGGAGATGGCTACACCTTC
CDR3aa: CAISGTGDGYTF

j_gene: TRBJ1-6
v_gene: TRBV3-1/TRBV3-2
d_gene: TRBD1
abundance: .
CDR3nt: TGTGCCAGCAGCCTTGGGACAGGGACTTCACCCCTCCACTTT
CDR3aa: CASSLGTGTSPLHF

j_gene: TRBJ2-5
v_gene: TRBV6-5
d_gene: .
abundance: .
CDR3nt: TGTGCCAGCAGTTTATACCGGGGTTATCAGGAGACCCAGTACTTC
CDR3aa: CASSLYRGYQETQYF

j_gene: TRBJ2-3
v_gene: TRBV6-4
d_gene: TRBD2
abundance: .
CDR3nt: TGTGCCAGCAGACTAGCGGGGGGAAGCACAGATACGCAGTATTTT
CDR3aa: CASRLAGGSTDTQYF

j_gene: TRBJ1-4
v_gene: TRBV19
d_gene: TRBD1
abundance: once
CDR3nt: TGTGCCAGTAGCGTACAGGGGACAGAAGAAAAACTGTTTTTT
CDR3aa: CASSVQGTEEKLFF

j_gene: TRBJ2-1
v_gene: TRBV6-1
d_gene: TRBD2
abundance: .
CDR3nt: TGTGCCAGCAGTGGACATCGACTAGCGGCCTCCTACAATGAGCAGTTCTTC
CDR3aa: CASSGHRLAASYNEQFF

j_gene: TRBJ2-4
v_gene: TRBV14
d_gene: .
abundance: .
CDR3nt: TGTGCCAACCGAGAGGAGACGGATAAAAACATTCAGTACTTC
CDR3aa: CANREETDKNIQYF

j_gene: TRBJ2-5
v_gene: TRBV13
d_gene: TRBD2
abundance: .
CDR3nt: TGTGCCAGCAGCCCCCGCGGGGGGGTAGGGGAGACCCAGTACTTC
CDR3aa: CASSPRGGVGETQYF

j_gene: TRBJ2-1
v_gene: TRBV10-3
d_gene: TRBD2
abundance: .
CDR3nt: TGTGCCACGAGACTAGCGGGGGGTGGGGAGCAGTTCTTC
CDR3aa: CATRLAGGGEQFF

j_gene: TRBJ1-1
v_gene: TRBV4-1
d_gene: .
abundance: .
CDR3nt: TGCGCCAGCAGCCGGACAGAACTCACTGAAGCTTTCTTT
CDR3aa: CASSRTELTEAFF

j_gene: TRBJ1-3
v_gene: TRBV2
d_gene: TRBD1
abundance: .
CDR3nt: TGTGCCAGCAGTGAACAGGGGGTAGCTGGAAACACCATATATTTT
CDR3aa: CASSEQGVAGNTIYF

j_gene: TRBJ1-1
v_gene: TRBV6-2/TRBV6-3
d_gene: TRBD1
abundance: .
CDR3nt: TGTGCCAGCAGTTACTCGGGACAGGGGATCGCGGTCACTGAAGCTTTCTTT
CDR3aa: CASSYSGQGIAVTEAFF

j_gene: TRBJ1-6
v_gene: TRBV3-1/TRBV3-2
d_gene: TRBD1
abundance: .
CDR3nt: TGTGCCAGCGGGGGCCGACAGGGGGCGCTTTCACCCCTCCACTTT
CDR3aa: CASGGRQGALSPLHF

j_gene: TRBJ2-1
v_gene: TRBV5-1
d_gene: TRBD1
abundance: .
CDR3nt: TGCGCCAGCAGCCCCGGGACAGCCTACAATGAGCAGTTCTTC
CDR3aa: CASSPGTAYNEQFF

j_gene: TRBJ1-5
v_gene: TRBV5-1
d_gene: .
abundance: .
CDR3nt: TGCGCCAGCAGCTTGGATCCTTATAGCAATCAGCCCCAGCATTTT
CDR3aa: CASSLDPYSNQPQHF

j_gene: TRBJ2-1
v_gene: TRBV7-2
d_gene: TRBD1
abundance: .
CDR3nt: TGTGCCAGCAGCTTTGGACAGGGTCCTAATGAGCAGTTCTTC
CDR3aa: CASSFGQGPNEQFF

j_gene: TRBJ2-1
v_gene: TRBV18
d_gene: .
abundance: .
CDR3nt: TGTGCCAGCTCACCACCCACCGGGACTGACTCCTACAATGAGCAGTTCTTC
CDR3aa: CASSPPTGTDSYNEQFF

j_gene: TRBJ1-4
v_gene: TRBV21-1
d_gene: .
abundance: .
CDR3nt: TGTGCCAGCAGCAAAGTAAACAGGGAAAGGGAAAAACTGTTTTTT
CDR3aa: CASSKVNREREKLFF

j_gene: TRBJ2-7
v_gene: TRBV27
d_gene: TRBD2
abundance: .
CDR3nt: TGTGCCAGCAGTGCGAAACCGGGACTAGCTTTCGAGCAGTACTTC
CDR3aa: CASSAKPGLAFEQYF

j_gene: TRBJ1-2
v_gene: TRBV2
d_gene: TRBD1
abundance: .
CDR3nt: TGTGCCAGCAGCGACAGGGCTCTTGGCTACACCTTC
CDR3aa: CASSDRALGYTF

j_gene: TRBJ1-1
v_gene: TRBV7-3
d_gene: TRBD1
abundance: .
CDR3nt: TGTGCCAGCAGCTCAGGCCGCGGGACAGCTGAAGCTTTCTTT
CDR3aa: CASSSGRGTAEAFF

j_gene: TRBJ1-5
v_gene: TRBV12-5
d_gene: TRBD1
abundance: .
CDR3nt: TGTGCTAGTGGCGGGGGACAGGTCAATCAGCCCCAGCATTTT
CDR3aa: CASGGGQVNQPQHF

j_gene: TRBJ2-1
v_gene: TRBV24-1
d_gene: .
abundance: .
CDR3nt: TGTGCCACCAGTCTAAGCAATGAGCAGTTCTTC
CDR3aa: CATSLSNEQFF

j_gene: TRBJ2-1
v_gene: TRBV5-5
d_gene: TRBD2
abundance: .
CDR3nt: TGTGCCAGCAGCCCCCGACTAGCGGGGGGCCACGGCTCCTACAATGAGCAGTTCTTC
CDR3aa: CASSPRLAGGHGSYNEQFF

j_gene: TRBJ2-1
v_gene: TRBV5-1
d_gene: .
abundance: .
CDR3nt: TGCGCCAGCAGCTTGTATGGCAGGGACACCTACAATGAGCAGTTCTTC
CDR3aa: CASSLYGRDTYNEQFF

j_gene: TRBJ2-7
v_gene: TRBV3-1/TRBV3-2
d_gene: TRBD1
abundance: .
CDR3nt: TGTGCCAGCAGCCCGACAGGGACCTACGAGCAGTACTTC
CDR3aa: CASSPTGTYEQYF

j_gene: TRBJ1-1
v_gene: TRBV27
d_gene: .
abundance: .
CDR3nt: TGTGCCAGCAGTTCCCCAGGGGTGGGTAACACTGAAGCTTTCTTT
CDR3aa: CASSSPGVGNTEAFF

j_gene: TRBJ1-2
v_gene: TRBV5-6
d_gene: TRBD1
abundance: .
CDR3nt: TGTGCCAGCAGCTTGAGTTTACAGGGGTATGGCTACACCTTC
CDR3aa: CASSLSLQGYGYTF

j_gene: TRBJ2-1
v_gene: TRBV10-3
d_gene: TRBD1
abundance: .
CDR3nt: TGTGCCATCAGGAAGGGACAGGGTAACGGAAACAATGAGCAGTTCTTC
CDR3aa: CAIRKGQGNGNNEQFF

j_gene: TRBJ1-5
v_gene: TRBV20-1
d_gene: TRBD1
abundance: .
CDR3nt: TGCAGTGCTAGTATTCAACAGGGGTATAATCAGCCCCAGCATTTT
CDR3aa: CSASIQQGYNQPQHF

j_gene: TRBJ1-5
v_gene: TRBV6-2/TRBV6-3
d_gene: .
abundance: few
CDR3nt: TGTGCCAGCAGTTACTCGGGAGGCAATCAGCCCCAGCATTTT
CDR3aa: CASSYSGGNQPQHF

j_gene: TRBJ1-5
v_gene: TRBV7-2
d_gene: .
abundance: .
CDR3nt: TGTGCCAGCAGCCTAGGGGGGGGGAGCAATCAGCCCCAGCATTTT
CDR3aa: CASSLGGGSNQPQHF

j_gene: TRBJ1-5
v_gene: TRBV3-1/TRBV3-2
d_gene: .
abundance: .
CDR3nt: TGTGCCAGCAGCCAAGAGGGCCCTATGCCCCAGCATTTT
CDR3aa: CASSQEGPMPQHF

j_gene: TRBJ2-3
v_gene: TRBV11-3
d_gene: TRBD2
abundance: .
CDR3nt: TGTGCCAGCAGCCGCGGGGGGGCAGATACGCAGTATTTT
CDR3aa: CASSRGGADTQYF

j_gene: TRBJ1-5
v_gene: TRBV19
d_gene: .
abundance: .
CDR3nt: TGTGCCAGTAGTATCCCCCTGGGGGGGCGAACGTCCGATCAGCCCCAGCATTTT
CDR3aa: CASSIPLGGRTSDQPQHF

j_gene: TRBJ2-2
v_gene: TRBV10-2
d_gene: TRBD2
abundance: .
CDR3nt: TGCGCCAGCAGTGAGACTAGCGGGGGGGCCTTCGGGGAGCTGTTTTTT
CDR3aa: CASSETSGGAFGELFF

j_gene: TRBJ1-1
v_gene: TRBV6-1
d_gene: .
abundance: .
CDR3nt: TGTGCCAGCAGTGAAAATAGAAACCGGAGGGACACTGAAGCTTTCTTT
CDR3aa: CASSENRNRRDTEAFF

j_gene: TRBJ1-3
v_gene: TRBV28
d_gene: TRBD1
abundance: few
CDR3nt: TGTGCCAGCAGTTTAGAGACGACAGGGTTAGGGAACACCATATATTTT
CDR3aa: CASSLETTGLGNTIYF

j_gene: TRBJ1-4
v_gene: TRBV3-1/TRBV3-2
d_gene: .
abundance: .
CDR3nt: TGTGCCAGCAGCCAAGAAGGTACAGGGATGGAAAAACTGTTTTTT
CDR3aa: CASSQEGTGMEKLFF

j_gene: TRBJ2-7
v_gene: TRBV6-6
d_gene: TRBD1
abundance: once
CDR3nt: TGTGCCAGCAGAATTTCAGGGGGCGAGCAGTACTTC
CDR3aa: CASRISGGEQYF

j_gene: TRBJ2-1
v_gene: TRBV30
d_gene: .
abundance: once
CDR3nt: TGTGCGAAGAGTTGGCGGGGAGACAATGAGCAGTTCTTC
CDR3aa: CAKSWRGDNEQFF